The TCR beta chain under discussion was sequenced for a study of blood T cells in healthy people across ages. Germline trimming cut 5 bases from V and 2 bases from J; bases unmatched to any gene: 9. The CDR3 sequence is 17 residues long. Peripheral blood, ten milliliters per donor, was collected. This clonotype was seen repeatedly, ten times or more. Its antigen is still unknown. Alongside a J-beta primer mix, a sample-barcoded 5' primer served in a second PCR lasting 7 to 11 cycles. TCRdb used MiXCR to reprocess the 5' RACE reads, holding one entry per CDR3 protein. The sample carries around 1,700,000 distinct CDR3 sequences, about 30% recorded once. Study outcomes and limitations: Naive CD4+ cell counts and diversity both ran higher in long-lived than in aged donors.

This rearrangement joins TRBV12-3 or TRBV12-4 to TRBJ2-6; 7 nucleotides match TRBD2. The receptor comes from a woman in her 30s in good health. Sequenced material: blood. CDR3 nucleotides: TGTGCCAGCAGTCCCCGTAAGACTAGCCCTGGGGCCAACGTCCTGACTTTC. The encoded protein is CASSPRKTSPGANVLTF.